Below, 3 T cell receptor beta chains from the same sample are listed, as sequenced in a study of cytomegalovirus exposure and HLA in healthy donors. Primers for the PCR totalled 60 Vbeta and 13 Jbeta. Produced via immunoSEQ multiplex PCR; TCRdb's table is partial and in-frame only. The sample carries 120,000 to 150,000 clones, approximately 70% recorded once. The specimen sequenced was PBMCs. The receptor source for this set is a woman in her twenties or thirties in good health and CMV-seronegative.

The chain is built from TRBV19 and TRBJ1-1; 7 nucleotides line up with TRBD1. After removal of 5 bases from V and 5 bases from J, the junction contained 8 bases not matched to a gene. This CDR3 comprises 14 residues. Looked up from germline, CDR1 is LNHDA and CDR2 is SQIVND (reference sequence). CDR3 sequence: CASSVTGLGTEAFF. The CDR3 coding sequence is TGTGCCAGTAGTGTGACAGGGCTCGGGACTGAAGCTTTCTTT. Variable domain in full (rest from reference TRBV19 and TRBJ1-1): DGGITQSPKYLFRKEGQNVTLSCEQNLNHDAMYWYRQDPGQGLRLIYYSQIVNDFQKGDIAEGYSVSREKKESFPLTVTSAQKNPTAFYLCASSVTGLGTEAFFGQGTRLTVV.

This clone has just a few counts. This chain uses TRBV19 with TRBJ2-2, with D hard to call. This CDR3 region has 15 residues. CDR1 LNHDA and CDR2 SQIVND come from the germline V gene (reference sequence). V shed 4 bases and J shed 1 base, with 10 bases lying between them. The DNA for the CDR3 is TGTGCCAGTAGTAAGACATCCGGGAACACCGGGGAGCTGTTTTTT. Translating it yields CASSKTSGNTGELFF.

The chain carries TRBV29-1 and TRBJ1-6; D is undetermined. Germline CDR1 reads SQVTM; CDR2 reads ANQGSEA. V was cut by 4 bases and J by 9 bases, with 10 bases left in between. The CDR3 totals 12 residues. The CDR3 DNA is TGCAGCGTTGGAGGCAGTGGTTCACCCCTCCACTTT. The encoded protein is CSVGGSGSPLHF.